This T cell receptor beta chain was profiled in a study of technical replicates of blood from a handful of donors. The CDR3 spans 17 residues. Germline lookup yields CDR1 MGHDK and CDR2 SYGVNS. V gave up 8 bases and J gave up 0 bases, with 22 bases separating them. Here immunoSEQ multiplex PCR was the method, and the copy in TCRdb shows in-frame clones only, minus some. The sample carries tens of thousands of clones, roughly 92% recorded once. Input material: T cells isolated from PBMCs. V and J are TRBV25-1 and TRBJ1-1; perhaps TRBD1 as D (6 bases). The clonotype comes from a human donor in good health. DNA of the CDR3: TGTGCCAGCCTCCCCCCAGGGGAGAAGATTATGAACACTGAAGCTTTCTTT. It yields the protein CASLPPGEKIMNTEAFF. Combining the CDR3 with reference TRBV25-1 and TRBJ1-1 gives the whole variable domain EADIYQTPRYLVIGTGKKITLECSQTMGHDKMYWYQQDPGMELHLIHYSYGVNSTEKGDLSSESTVSRIRTEHFPLTLESARPSHTSQYLCASLPPGEKIMNTEAFFGQGTRLTVV.